What follows is one T cell receptor beta chain and its context. What it binds is unknown. Donors showed nominal health when sampled, although they likely had unrecorded immune exposures. This specimen comes from a study of cytomegalovirus exposure and HLA in healthy donors. PCR used 60 Vbeta primers and 13 Jbeta primers. Data came from immunoSEQ multiplex PCR; TCRdb stores just in-frame clones and leaves some out. The sample holds 150,000 to 200,000 clones, roughly 82% seen once. Germline V CDR1 and CDR2: MNHEY, SVGAGI. Trimming shortened V by 5 bases and J by 8 bases, and 16 bases separated the two germline ends. The CDR3 runs 14 residues. Whole-study results and caveats: The study recorded more than 150 TCR beta chains that were cytomegalovirus-associated.

The rearrangement uses TRBV6-5 and TRBJ2-1; the D gene is possibly TRBD1 (5 bases). This receptor was identified in a woman aged 50 to 65 in good health and CMV-seropositive. The source material was PBMCs. The DNA of the CDR3 is TGTGCCAGCAGTGAAGGGGCCACGTGGGATGAGCAGTTCTTC. This sequence encodes CASSEGATWDEQFF.